These T cell receptor beta chains were read from a single sample in a study of shared clonotypes between healthy human individuals. Sequenced by immunoSEQ multiplex PCR; TCRdb stores in-frame clones only, minus some. Of around 330,000 clones listed, about 74% are singletons. The sample comprised memory CD4+ T cells sorted from blood. The receptors were sampled from a man aged 25-45 years in good health. CDR3s include the opening cysteine and the closing phenylalanine or tryptophan. The D gene is left open where the match is weak. Clone size is given for some rows only: seen once, a few or many times, or a class if the clone is expanded.

abundance | j_gene | d_gene | v_gene | CDR3aa | CDR3nt
. | TRBJ2-3 | TRBD1 | TRBV18 | CASSPPRDRVTNTQYF | TGTGCCAGCTCACCACCGAGGGACAGGGTTACAAATACGCAGTATTTT
. | TRBJ1-3 | . | TRBV9 | CASSTLQGSGNTIYF | TGTGCCAGCAGCACCCTACAGGGTTCTGGAAACACCATATATTTT
. | TRBJ1-2 | . | TRBV28 | CASSFGGQDYGYTF | TGTGCCAGCAGTTTTGGGGGGCAGGATTATGGCTACACCTTC
once | TRBJ2-3 | . | TRBV6-1 | CASSEGVRSTDTQYF | TGTGCCAGCAGCGAAGGGGTCCGAAGCACAGATACGCAGTATTTT
. | TRBJ1-3 | . | TRBV5-1 | CASGSGNTIYF | TGCGCCAGTGGGTCTGGAAACACCATATATTTT
. | TRBJ2-7 | . | TRBV10-2 | CASSELYSSRRGEQYF | TGCGCCAGCAGTGAGTTGTACAGTTCTAGACGGGGCGAGCAGTACTTC
. | TRBJ2-7 | . | TRBV28 | CASADTGKTYEQYF | TGTGCCAGCGCCGACACGGGGAAGACCTACGAGCAGTACTTC
. | TRBJ1-2 | . | TRBV18 | CASLPSRGGANYGYTF | TGTGCCAGCTTACCTTCTCGGGGGGGCGCGAACTATGGCTACACCTTC
. | TRBJ1-1 | TRBD1 | TRBV6-1 | CASSEGQMNTEAFF | TGTGCCAGCAGTGAGGGACAGATGAACACTGAAGCTTTCTTT
. | TRBJ2-7 | . | TRBV9 | CASSVGMGRDSYEQYF | TGTGCCAGCAGCGTAGGGATGGGGCGGGACTCCTACGAGCAGTACTTC
. | TRBJ2-7 | . | TRBV11-2 | CASSLDAGIGYEQYF | TGTGCCAGCAGCTTAGATGCAGGGATCGGCTACGAGCAGTACTTC
. | TRBJ2-1 | TRBD2 | TRBV5-6 | CASSTSGGSPNEQFF | TGTGCCAGCAGCACAAGCGGGGGTTCCCCCAATGAGCAGTTCTTC
many | TRBJ2-5 | . | TRBV15 | CATSRGQEQETQYF | TGTGCCACCAGCAGAGGACAGGAACAAGAGACCCAGTACTTC
few | TRBJ2-2 | . | TRBV5-4 | CASSLGGRNTGELFF | TGTGCCAGCAGCTTGGGTGGCAGGAACACCGGGGAGCTGTTTTTT
. | TRBJ1-2 | . | TRBV15 | CATSAQHGDRGYTF | TGTGCCACCAGCGCCCAGCACGGTGACCGCGGCTACACCTTC
. | TRBJ2-6 | TRBD2 | TRBV4-3 | CASSRTSGSGANVLTF | TGCGCCAGCAGCCGGACTAGCGGGAGTGGGGCCAACGTCCTGACTTTC
many | TRBJ2-7 | TRBD1 | TRBV5-1 | CASSRDSGSYEQYF | TGCGCCAGCAGCCGGGACAGTGGCTCCTACGAGCAGTACTTC
. | TRBJ1-1 | . | TRBV6-1 | CASSLEGRAEAFF | TGTGCCAGCAGTTTGGAAGGGCGGGCTGAAGCTTTCTTT